This T cell receptor beta chain is drawn from a study of CD8 T cells in Susac syndrome (dated by TCRdb to about 2019). For context, the study as a whole: Of the Susac syndrome patients who were sequenced, about 6 had clinically active disease and about 8 were in clinical remission. Susac syndrome patients were therapy-naive, on corticosteroids (some also receiving IVIg), or on IVIg alone at blood withdrawal. Repertoire sequencing was used to test whether CD8+ T cell activation and differentiation in Susac syndrome was antigen driven. Clonality of the CD8+ T cell repertoire was compared between more than 10 healthy donors, about 14 Susac syndrome patients and under 19 multiple sclerosis patients.

Peripheral blood CD8+ and CD4+ T cells from healthy donors, Susac syndrome patients and multiple sclerosis patients were profiled using high-throughput TCR beta sequencing. The Susac syndrome patients fulfilled recently defined diagnostic criteria for either definite or probable disease. Bulk CD8+ and CD4+ T cells were purified by magnetic negative isolation, whereas CD8+ TEMRA cells were enriched by FACS. Blood was drawn into EDTA tubes, processed within 24 hours, and PBMCs were isolated by density gradient centrifugation. PBMCs destined for TCR sequencing were cryopreserved in liquid nitrogen and later thawed in a 37 °C water bath. The sorted or isolated CD4+, CD8+ and CD8+ TEMRA cells had a purity of 90% or higher. RNA was extracted with the RNeasy kit and roughly 0.45 to 1 ug was reverse transcribed using random hexamers. The immunoSEQ multiplex PCR assay, covering 54 Vbeta and 13 Jbeta segments, was used to amplify TCR beta CDR3 regions. PCR amplification bias was corrected by using a synthetic template baseline for primer optimization and computational correction. From the authors' description of their analysis: Only productive sequences were kept, with reads annotated to V, D and J genes according to IMGT and analyzed in immunoSEQ Analyzer. Clonality was calculated as one minus the Shannon entropy normalized by log2 of the number of productive unique sequences. For each patient and control, public and private clones were evaluated among the 100 most prevalent clones. Clones were defined as Susac-specific when absent from the healthy and MS cohorts, from about a thousand published viral clones and from other ImmuneACCESS disease sequences. Using fastp trimming at Q25 and MiXCR clonotype assembly, TCRdb reanalyzed the public sequencing data and kept in-frame beta chains. Rows matching on CDR3 protein sequence are summarized as one entry with the most common DNA and genes. In this record, the V and J calls reflect TCRdb's handling and not the investigators' own analysis. The sample table shows fewer than 150,000 distinct CDR3 sequences, and roughly 94% are seen once. Approximately 0.18% of the sample is held by the ten biggest clonotypes.

The germline V end is reduced by 5 bases and the J end by 10 bases; junction bases left unmatched: 10. The germline V gene supplies CDR1 MDHEN and CDR2 SYDVKM. Measured from the cysteine to the phenylalanine, the CDR3 is 14 residues long. Kept here is only the CDR3 DNA, which spans 42 bases and is read in frame from base 1. Study-wide findings and limitations: Clonal expansion was seen in Susac syndrome CD8+ repertoires, peaking in CD8+ TEMRA cells and being greater in clinically active patients than in remitting ones. The TCR sequencing and HLA analysis was acknowledged to have included a relatively small number of individuals. In the total CD8+ and CD8+ TEMRA repertoires, 15 to 20 and five Susac-specific public clones, respectively, were identified.

This clonotype was observed a single time. It has no known antigen specificity. Per-base qualities were not stored, and no clone one base away is much larger. One read alone makes for weak evidence. The specimen sequenced was CD8+ T cells from PBMCs. The rearranged segments are TRBV28 and TRBJ2-3; 9 nucleotides in the junction match TRBD2. The receptor comes from a human donor with Susac syndrome. The sequenced DNA: TGTGCCAGCAGTGACTATAGCGGGAGAGCGTCGCAGTATTTT. Its translation reads: CASSDYSGRASQYF.